This entry lists 21 T cell receptor beta chains sequenced from one sample in a study of T-cell memory formation after mild COVID-19. TCRdb re-derived calls from the 5' RACE reads in MiXCR, one entry per CDR3 protein. The repertoire holds tens of thousands of distinct CDR3 sequences, less than 7.5% seen once, with 12% to 15% in the top ten. Source material: PBMCs or a T cell subset sorted from them (not recorded which). Every receptor here comes from an adult woman who had mild COVID-19 (a few samples of this study predate the infection). Cell type and time point are not known.

This clonotype has a count of ten or more. The V and J genes are TRBV3-1 and TRBJ2-3; TRBD2 aligns across 8 bases. Germline assignment: CDR1 LGHDT and CDR2 YNNKEL (reference sequence). This CDR3 spans 18 amino acids. Trimming took 5 bases from V and 2 from J; bases not matched to a gene: 15. The CDR3 is CASSKTHPAGGNTDTQYF. CDR3 DNA: TGTGCCAGCAGCAAGACCCACCCTGCGGGAGGTAACACAGATACGCAGTATTTT.

This clonotype is a singleton in its sample. V is TRBV21-1 and J is TRBJ2-3; the table assigns TRBD1, which was not confirmed against the DNA. TRBV21-1 is described as a pseudogene. The CDR3 has 17 residues. The CDR3 here is CASSKVKSPNPTDTQYF. The CDR3 bases are TGTGCCAGCAGCAAAGTTAAGAGCCCCAACCCTACAGATACGCAGTATTTT.

In its sample, this clonotype was seen many times. The V and J genes are TRBV5-1 and TRBJ2-5; tentatively, D is TRBD1 (6 bases). V shed 4 bases and J shed 0 bases, with 10 bases lying between them. Germline CDR1 SGHRS, CDR2 YFSETQ. The CDR3 has 14 residues. For the CDR3, the DNA is TGCGCCAGCAGCCCGGGGACAAACCAAGAGACCCAGTACTTC. It translates to CASSPGTNQETQYF.

This chain links TRBV2 with TRBJ2-5; 9 bases align to TRBD1. This CDR3 region has 13 residues. V lost 7 bases to trimming and J lost 5 bases; unmatched junction nucleotides: 5. Germline V gene data show CDR1 as SNHLY and CDR2 as FYNNEI. The CDR3 DNA reads TGTGCCAGCAAGGAGGACAGGGGTGAGACCCAGTACTTC. Encoded protein: CASKEDRGETQYF.

The sample holds many counts of this clonotype. The V gene is TRBV20-1, the J gene TRBJ2-3; D is uncertain. Germline values: CDR1 DFQATT, CDR2 SNEGSKA (reference sequence). Trimming stripped 2 bases from V and 2 bases from J, with 8 bases between. The CDR3 extends over 13 amino acids. CDR3 DNA sequence: TGCAGTGCTAGAAATCAGGACACAGATACGCAGTATTTT. Encoded protein: CSARNQDTDTQYF.

This clonotype was counted at least ten times. The V gene is TRBV15, the J gene TRBJ2-7; 9 nucleotides align to TRBD1. V trimming: 3 bases; J trimming: 9 bases; junction bases outside the gene matches: 12. Germline CDR1 LNHNV, CDR2 YYDKDF (reference sequence). The CDR3 loop spans 15 amino acids. The CDR3 DNA reads as TGTGCCACCAGCAGCGGCGGGACAGGGATGAGAGGGCAGTACTTC. Its protein is CATSSGGTGMRGQYF.

This clonotype came up a few times. The chain joins TRBV19 to TRBJ1-2, with 7 bases that match TRBD1. With 1 base clipped from V and 6 bases from J, the junction kept 5 bases outside the gene matches. This CDR3 has 14 residues. Germline V CDR1 and CDR2: LNHDA, SQIVND (reference sequence). The DNA for the CDR3 is TGTGCCAGTAGTATAGGAGGGGGCCGGGATGGCTACACCTTC. Translated, it gives CASSIGGGRDGYTF.

This clonotype was recorded many times. The chain is built from TRBV5-1 and TRBJ2-5; D gene uncertain. This CDR3 contains 11 residues. The ends were cut back, 5 bases at V and 3 bases at J, with 5 bases in the middle. Germline lookup yields CDR1 SGHRS and CDR2 YFSETQ. CDR3 bases: TGCGCCAGCAGGAAAGAAGAGACCCAGTACTTC. Translated, it gives CASRKEETQYF.

This clonotype was seen many times. The CDR3 bases are TGTGCCACCAGTGCTTCCAGGGGATCCGAAAAACTGTTTTTT. Protein sequence: CATSASRGSEKLFF. The chain carries TRBV24-1 and TRBJ1-4; D may be TRBD1 (6 bases). The ends were cut back, 5 bases at V and 8 bases at J, with 14 bases in the middle. Germline lookup yields CDR1 KGHDR and CDR2 SFDVKD. The CDR3 has 14 residues.

This clonotype was counted at least ten times. V gene TRBV6-5 combines with J gene TRBJ2-5; D gene unclear. Trimming shortened V by 5 bases and J by 5 bases, and 12 bases separated the two germline ends. The CDR3 is 13 residues long. Per the germline V gene, CDR1 is MNHEY and CDR2 is SVGAGI. Written as DNA, the CDR3 is TGTGCCAGCAGTCGCTACCCTAGGGAGACCCAGTACTTC. This gives the protein CASSRYPRETQYF.

This clonotype came up many times. The CDR3 protein is CASSWSSGGIAVADTQYF. Here the CDR3 DNA reads TGCGCCAGCAGCTGGTCTAGCGGGGGGATAGCGGTGGCAGATACGCAGTATTTT. The chain joins TRBV5-1 to TRBJ2-3; the match to TRBD2 covers 11 bases. The CDR3 is made up of 18 amino acids. Germline CDR1 reads SGHRS; CDR2 reads YFSETQ. The V gene end was trimmed by 3 bases and the J gene end by 4 bases; junction bases not matched to a gene: 13.

This clonotype was recorded many times. The conserved final phenylalanine or tryptophan is absent from the CDR3, which likely points to a read error. It is unclear where the CDR3 begins or ends on the DNA, so no DNA is shown, and the CDR3 is as TCRdb lists it. The chain combines TRBV25-1 with TRBJ2-1; the table gives TRBD1 as D, unverified against the DNA. Including both end residues, the CDR3 is 13 amino acids long. The germline gives CDR1 MGHDK, CDR2 SYGVNS. The CDR3: CASSRFGDRFSEI.

Regarding this clonotype: A much bigger clone sits one base away, suggesting this may be a read error. The chain couples TRBV9 to TRBJ2-3, with 9 bases identical to TRBD2. CDR3 length equals 16 residues. Germline V gives CDR1 SGDLS, CDR2 YYNGEE. The CDR3 reads CDSSGPIAGVPDTQYF. CDR3 coding DNA: TGTGACAGCAGCGGGCCGATAGCGGGAGTACCCGATACGCAGTATTTT.

Many counts were recorded for this clonotype. The chain employs TRBV9 and TRBJ2-1, with 7 nucleotides matching TRBD2. Per germline, CDR1 SGDLS and CDR2 YYNGEE. The J segment lost 8 bases and the V segment lost 2 bases, leaving 7 bases of the junction unmatched. The length of the CDR3 is 14 residues. CDR3 DNA sequence: TGTGCCAGCAGCGTGGGCGGGAGTAACTATGAGCAGTTCTTC. Residues: CASSVGGSNYEQFF.

This clonotype has at least ten counts. The chain employs TRBV11-2 and TRBJ1-1, with D maybe TRBD1 (5 bases). V gave up 5 bases and J gave up 3 bases, with 10 bases separating them. The CDR3 runs 13 residues. Germline V gene sequence: CDR1 SGHAT, CDR2 FQNNGV. In DNA form, the CDR3 reads TGTGCCAGCAGCACCAGGGTTGACACTGAAGCTTTCTTT. This translates into CASSTRVDTEAFF.

The table lists this clonotype with many counts. J is TRBJ1-5 and V is TRBV6-2 or TRBV6-3, with D tentatively TRBD1 (5 bases). CDR1 is MNHEY and CDR2 is SVGEGT in the germline V gene. The V gene lost 8 bases and the J gene lost 1 base, with 21 bases spanning the gap. The CDR3 consists of 17 residues. CDR3 residues: CASRVFGGRASNQPQHF. CDR3 DNA sequence: TGTGCCAGCCGGGTTTTTGGGGGTAGGGCCAGCAATCAGCCCCAGCATTTT.

At least ten counts were recorded for this clonotype. This chain connects TRBV5-1 to TRBJ1-1, with TRBD1 matching over 7 bases. The CDR3 is 13 amino acids. Germline V gene sequence: CDR1 SGHRS, CDR2 YFSETQ. Trimming at V came to 0 bases and at J to 6 bases, leaving 2 bases not matched to a gene. CDR3 protein: CASSLGDRAEAFF. In DNA form, the CDR3 reads TGCGCCAGCAGCTTGGGAGACAGGGCTGAAGCTTTCTTT.

This clonotype was seen only a few times. V usage is TRBV10-3 and J usage is TRBJ2-3; D possibly matches TRBD1 or TRBD2 (5 bases each). Trimming shortened V by 8 bases and J by 0 bases, and 18 bases separated the two germline ends. This CDR3 region has 16 residues. Germline-derived CDR1 and CDR2 are ENHRY and SYGVKD. The CDR3 protein is CAIGGSRGSSTDTQYF. The CDR3 nucleotides are TGTGCCATCGGCGGGTCAAGGGGATCTAGCACAGATACGCAGTATTTT.

This clonotype was seen ten or more times. The V and J genes are TRBV29-1 and TRBJ1-2; 8 bases agree with TRBD1. CDR1 and CDR2 from the germline V gene are SQVTM and ANQGSEA. V gave up 5 bases and J gave up 6 bases; unmatched junction bases: 8. CDR3 length: 13 residues. The CDR3 is CSVSQGARDGYTF. Written as DNA, the CDR3 is TGCAGCGTTTCCCAGGGGGCGCGGGATGGCTACACCTTC.

Many counts were recorded for this clonotype. This sequence joins TRBV29-1 and TRBJ1-6; D unresolved. Between the trimmed V and J ends, which lost 6 bases and 5 bases, there was a span of 11 bases. Germline V gene sequence: CDR1 SQVTM, CDR2 ANQGSEA. The CDR3 is made up of 13 amino acids. CDR3 protein: CSVAGQNNSPLHF. CDR3 in DNA: TGCAGCGTCGCAGGTCAGAATAATTCACCCCTCCACTTT.

At least ten counts were recorded for this clonotype. The V and J genes are TRBV3-1 and TRBJ1-1; D is uncertain. Per germline, CDR1 LGHDT and CDR2 YNNKEL (reference sequence). The CDR3 is 11 amino acids. The V and J ends lost 5 bases and 3 bases respectively, with 4 bases between them. The CDR3 coding sequence is TGTGCCAGCAGCTCCCACACTGAAGCTTTCTTT. Translated: CASSSHTEAFF.